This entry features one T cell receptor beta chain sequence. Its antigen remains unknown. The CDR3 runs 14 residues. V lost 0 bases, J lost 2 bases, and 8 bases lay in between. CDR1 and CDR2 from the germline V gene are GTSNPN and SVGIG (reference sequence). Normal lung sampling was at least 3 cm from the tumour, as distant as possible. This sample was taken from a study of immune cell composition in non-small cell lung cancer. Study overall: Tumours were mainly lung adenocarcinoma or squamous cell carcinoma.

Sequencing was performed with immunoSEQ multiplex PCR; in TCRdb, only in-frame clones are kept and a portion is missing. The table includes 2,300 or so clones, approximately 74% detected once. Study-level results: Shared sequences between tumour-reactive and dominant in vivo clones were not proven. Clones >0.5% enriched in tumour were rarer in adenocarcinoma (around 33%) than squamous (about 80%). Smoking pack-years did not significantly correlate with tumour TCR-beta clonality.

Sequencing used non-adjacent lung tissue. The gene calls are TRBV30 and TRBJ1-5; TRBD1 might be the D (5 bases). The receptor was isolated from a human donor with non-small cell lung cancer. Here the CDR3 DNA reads TGTGCCTGGAGTGTTGAGACAGGCAATCAGCCCCAGCATTTT. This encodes CAWSVETGNQPQHF.